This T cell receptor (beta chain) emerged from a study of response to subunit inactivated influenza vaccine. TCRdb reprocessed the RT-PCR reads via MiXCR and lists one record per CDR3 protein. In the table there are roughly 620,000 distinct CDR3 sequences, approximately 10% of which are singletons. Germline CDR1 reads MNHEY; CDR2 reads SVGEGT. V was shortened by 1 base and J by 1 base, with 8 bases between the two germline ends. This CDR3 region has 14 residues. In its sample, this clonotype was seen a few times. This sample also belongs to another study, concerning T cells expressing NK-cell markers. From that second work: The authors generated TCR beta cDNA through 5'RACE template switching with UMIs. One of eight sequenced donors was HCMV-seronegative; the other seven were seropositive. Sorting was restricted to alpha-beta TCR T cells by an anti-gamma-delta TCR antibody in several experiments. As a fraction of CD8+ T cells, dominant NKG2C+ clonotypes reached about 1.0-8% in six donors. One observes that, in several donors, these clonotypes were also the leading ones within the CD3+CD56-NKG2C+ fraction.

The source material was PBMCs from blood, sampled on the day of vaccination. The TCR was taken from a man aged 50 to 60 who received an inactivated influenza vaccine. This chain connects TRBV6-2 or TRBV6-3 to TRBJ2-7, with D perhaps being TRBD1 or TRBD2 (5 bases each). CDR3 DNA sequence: TGTGCCAGCAGTTACTTGGGACCATCCTACGAGCAGTACTTC. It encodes CASSYLGPSYEQYF.